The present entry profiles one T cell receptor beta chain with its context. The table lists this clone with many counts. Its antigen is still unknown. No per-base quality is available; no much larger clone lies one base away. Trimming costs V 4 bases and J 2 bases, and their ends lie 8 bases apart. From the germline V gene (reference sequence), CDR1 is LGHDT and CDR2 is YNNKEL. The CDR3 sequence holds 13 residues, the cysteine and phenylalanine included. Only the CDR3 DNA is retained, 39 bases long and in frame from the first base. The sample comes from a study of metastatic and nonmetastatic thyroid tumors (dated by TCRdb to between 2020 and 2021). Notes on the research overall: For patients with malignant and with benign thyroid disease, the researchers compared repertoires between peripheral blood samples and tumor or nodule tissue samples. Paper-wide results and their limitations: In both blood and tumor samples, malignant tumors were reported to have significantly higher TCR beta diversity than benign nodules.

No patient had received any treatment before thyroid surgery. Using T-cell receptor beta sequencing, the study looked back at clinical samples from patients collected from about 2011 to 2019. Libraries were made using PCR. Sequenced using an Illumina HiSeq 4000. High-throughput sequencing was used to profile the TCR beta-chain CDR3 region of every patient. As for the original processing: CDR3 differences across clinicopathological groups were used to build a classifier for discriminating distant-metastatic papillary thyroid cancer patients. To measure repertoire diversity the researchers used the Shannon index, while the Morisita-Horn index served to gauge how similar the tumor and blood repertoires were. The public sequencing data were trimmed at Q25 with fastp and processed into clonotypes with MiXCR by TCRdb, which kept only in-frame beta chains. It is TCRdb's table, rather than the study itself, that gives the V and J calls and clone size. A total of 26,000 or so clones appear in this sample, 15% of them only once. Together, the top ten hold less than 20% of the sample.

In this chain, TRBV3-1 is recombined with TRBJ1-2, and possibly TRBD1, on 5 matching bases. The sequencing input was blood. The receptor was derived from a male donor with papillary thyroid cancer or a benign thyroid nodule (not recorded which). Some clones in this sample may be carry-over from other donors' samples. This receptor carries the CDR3 CASSRDLNYGYTF. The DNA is TGTGCCAGCAGCCGGGACTTAAACTATGGCTACACCTTC.